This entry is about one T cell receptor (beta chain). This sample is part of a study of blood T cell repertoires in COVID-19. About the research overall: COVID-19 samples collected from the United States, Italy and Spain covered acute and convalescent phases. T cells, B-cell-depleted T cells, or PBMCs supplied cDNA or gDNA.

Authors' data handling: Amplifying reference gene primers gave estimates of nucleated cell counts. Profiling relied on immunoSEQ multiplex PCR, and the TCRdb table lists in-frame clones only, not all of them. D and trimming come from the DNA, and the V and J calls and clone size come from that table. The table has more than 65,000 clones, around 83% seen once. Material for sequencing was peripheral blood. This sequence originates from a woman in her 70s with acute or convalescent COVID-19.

The DNA for the CDR3 is TGCAGTGCTAGTGCCTCGCTGCGAACTAATGAAAAACTGTTTTTT. Its protein product is CSASASLRTNEKLFF. The rearrangement joins TRBV20-1 to TRBJ1-4; D is unclear. With 3 bases removed from V and 1 base from J, the gap between germline ends came to 12 bases. The CDR3 is 15 amino acids. CDR1 is DFQATT and CDR2 is SNEGSKA in the germline V gene (reference sequence).